Listed below are T cell receptor beta chains from one sample, sequenced in a study of CD8+ T cells in alopecia areata. Profiling relied on immunoSEQ multiplex PCR, and the TCRdb table lists in-frame clones only, not all of them. This table has approximately 280,000 clones, about 62% appearing once. Sequenced material: CD4+ T cells sorted from blood, taken at week 24, from a patient treated with tofacitinib. All receptors come from a human donor with alopecia areata. The CDR3 runs from the conserved cysteine through the conserved F or W. The D gene is left open where the match is weak. Expanded clones are given a class, and other clones once, few, many or no size at all.

>.|TRBV27|.|TRBJ1-2
TGTGCCAGCAGTACCGTAGGGATTCTCGCTGGCTACACCTTC
CASSTVGILAGYTF
>.|TRBV30|.|TRBJ1-2
TGTGCCTGGAGCCTGACATTTAACTATGGCTACACCTTC
CAWSLTFNYGYTF
>.|TRBV6-5|.|TRBJ2-1
TGTGCCAGCAGTTCTATGGGGGAAGAGCAGTTCTTC
CASSSMGEEQFF
>.|TRBV30|TRBD1|TRBJ1-6
TGTGCCTGGAGTAGGGGGCCCAATTCACCCCTCCACTTT
CAWSRGPNSPLHF
>once|TRBV29-1|.|TRBJ2-5
TGCAGCGTAGCCGGTTTAGTACAAGAGACCCAGTACTTC
CSVAGLVQETQYF
>.|TRBV19|.|TRBJ1-2
TGTGCCAGTAGTTTCCCGCGCTGGGGGGAGGACTATGGCTACACCTTC
CASSFPRWGEDYGYTF
>once|TRBV30|.|TRBJ2-3
TGTGCCTGGAAGGATGTTTCAGATACGCAGTATTTT
CAWKDVSDTQYF
>.|TRBV29-1|.|TRBJ1-2
TGCAGCGGGGCGGACACGTGGAGCTATGGCTACACCTTC
CSGADTWSYGYTF
>.|TRBV27|.|TRBJ2-1
TGTGCCAGCTCGTTTCAGTTCTTC
CASSFQFF
>.|TRBV29-1|TRBD2|TRBJ2-3
TGCAGCGTCGCCCTTGTAGCGGGGGGGGCCCTCAATACGCAGTATTTT
CSVALVAGGALNTQYF
>few|TRBV29-1|TRBD2|TRBJ2-5
TGCAGCGCCCAGCGGGGTTTTGAGACCCAGTACTTC
CSAQRGFETQYF
>.|TRBV30|.|TRBJ1-2
TGTGCCTGGAGTGGATTTGGGGACCTAGGGAATGGCTACACCTTC
CAWSGFGDLGNGYTF
>.|TRBV15|.|TRBJ2-7
TGTGCCACCAGCAGAGATCGTGACAGATCCTACGAGCAGTACTTC
CATSRDRDRSYEQYF
>once|TRBV28|TRBD1|TRBJ2-5
TGTGCCAGCAGCCTTGGGACAGGGACTCAAGAGACCCAGTACTTC
CASSLGTGTQETQYF
>once|TRBV25-1|TRBD1|TRBJ1-4
TGTGCCACCCGGACAGGGTCGAGAGAAAAACTGTTTTTT
CATRTGSREKLFF
>.|TRBV30|TRBD1|TRBJ2-2
TGTGCCTGGAGTCTACAGGGGATCGGGGAGCTGTTTTTT
CAWSLQGIGELFF
>.|TRBV29-1|.|TRBJ1-2
TGCAGCACGCAACAGGGTACAAACTATGGCTACACCTTC
CSTQQGTNYGYTF
>.|TRBV11-3|.|TRBJ1-5
TGTGCCAGCAGCTTAGAGGGGTCGGACCACCGACCCCAGCATTTT
CASSLEGSDHRPQHF
>once|TRBV2|.|TRBJ1-5
TGTGCCAGCACCCCGGACAGCCACAATCAGCCCCAGCATTTT
CASTPDSHNQPQHF
>.|TRBV7-2|.|TRBJ1-1
TGTGCCAGCAGCCAACGAACCGGTCTAGAGGCTTTCTTT
CASSQRTGLEAFF
>.|TRBV27|TRBD1|TRBJ1-2
TGTGCCAGCAGTCCACTAGGGACAGCCCGTGGCTACACCTTC
CASSPLGTARGYTF
>.|TRBV2|.|TRBJ2-5
TGTGCCAGCAGTTGGGAAGGGTCCTCGGAGACCCAGTACTTC
CASSWEGSSETQYF